This record looks at one T cell receptor (beta chain) sequence and its context. Its antigen remains unidentified. The record originates from a study of long-term antiretroviral therapy in people with HIV. Overall study findings and caveats: Pre-ART clonal expansions dominated every time point's repertoire. Even long-term ART left TRB diversity below transplant donor controls, despite gains.

Samples were assayed with immunoSEQ v3.0 at survey level. The assay was immunoSEQ multiplex PCR, and TCRdb's table has in-frame clones only and misses some. The profile shows tens of thousands of clones, roughly 88% of them singletons. The germline CDR1 and CDR2 sequences are SGHAT and FQDESV (reference sequence). The CDR3 loop spans 13 amino acids. Trimming left V 5 bases short and J 2 bases short, with 10 bases between. J is TRBJ2-7 and V is TRBV11-1; D perhaps matches TRBD2 (7 bases). The sample was unsorted PBMCs, taken 0.1 years before starting antiretroviral therapy. This sequence originates from a man between 18 and 29 years old with HIV. The CDR3 DNA reads as TGTGCCAGCAGCCGCGGGGGCACCTACGAGCAGTACTTC. Translated: CASSRGGTYEQYF.